This record covers a single TCR beta chain. Its antigen is undetermined. The table came from immunoSEQ multiplex PCR; TCRdb's copy has only in-frame clones and leaves some out. The sample holds about 530,000 clones; about 96% are singletons and the top ten take about 0.057%. Investigators divided CD4+ cells into CD45RA+ naive and CD45RA-negative memory subsets. These data originate in a study of shared clonotypes between healthy human individuals. The study, taken as a whole, reports: Naive subsets usually exceeded memory subsets in estimated richness. Lower generation probabilities were found for non-shared clonotypes than for those shared by all four donors. Blood was the sole source, and tissue repertoires probably differ.

Trimming pared 2 bases from V and 3 bases from J, leaving 10 bases between. The germline CDR1 and CDR2 sequences are MDHEN and SYDVKM. The CDR3 extends over 14 amino acids. The TCR sequence derives from a woman in her 30s in good health. Sequenced sample: naive CD4+ T cells sorted from blood. The subset was: CD45RA+ positively selected. The rearrangement joins TRBV28 to TRBJ1-2; D gene uncertain. The CDR3 loop is CASSLGSLDYGYTF. The CDR3 coding sequence is TGTGCCAGCAGTTTAGGGTCCCTAGACTATGGCTACACCTTC.